This T cell receptor beta chain was recovered during a study of cytotoxic CD8 clonotypes in ibrutinib-treated CLL (dated by TCRdb to the early 2020s). Turning to the overall study: The cohort was composed of 11 relapsed/refractory and roughly 15 treatment-naive patients; IGHV unmutated status was identified in fewer than 18 patients. Samples at response were collected after a median of roughly 13 months of treatment, with a range of roughly 6 to 36 months. Partial responses were observed in around 25 patients and complete responses in 2; after a median follow-up of 68 months, remission was maintained in about 15 patients and progression was observed in 12. Cryopreserved peripheral blood mononuclear cells were collected before treatment, at response, and at either disease progression or sustained remission. On average, each sample had a few hundred thousand productive templates and approximately 85,000 productive rearrangements. Every sample from remission and from progressive disease was obtained while the patients were still on ibrutinib. Of the 86 participants in the trial, roughly 26 had longitudinal samples available.

Each clonotype received, on average, 10x coverage in deep resolution sequencing performed on a MiSeq, where the target depth lay between 1 in 1 million and 1 in 200,000 T cells. The immunoSEQ hsTCRB Kit was used to generate the TCR beta libraries. Turning to the authors' computational methods: ImmunoSEQ Data Assistant and ImmunoSEQ Analyzer were used for data analysis, and V, D and J genes were assigned according to IMGT definitions. Clonality was computed as one minus normalized Shannon entropy of productive rearrangement frequencies, ranging from 0 to 1. Only overrepresented clonotypes making up at least 0.05% of each patient's repertoire were included in the public clonotype analysis. About twelve repertoires from age-matched healthy donors, obtained from immuneACCESS, served as clonality controls. Entries here come from immuneACCESS through TCRdb and include only in-frame sequences with V and J called. Some clones fail to appear in such tables; in the studies checked, an unresolved V gene covers under half of the shortfall, and the cause of the remainder is unknown. V, J and clone size are those of that table, while D and trimming were read from the DNA. This sample holds tens of thousands of clones; approximately 69% were observed only once. The ten largest clonotypes hold roughly 13% of the sample.

Broad study findings and their caveats: At ibrutinib response clonality went up, during sustained remission it held steady, and at progression it dropped back toward baseline. Public clonotypes were rare and either contracted or stayed stable during treatment, and the rise in clonality at ibrutinib response reflected the expansion of private clonotypes. Baseline clonality was found to be higher than that of age-matched healthy donors and was strongly correlated with circulating CD8+ T-cell counts. Sustained-remission and progressing patients did not have matched sampling times, and lymph node repertoires were not examined.

What the time point label conveys for this sample: more than 10 months on ibrutinib. For TCR beta library preparation, roughly 2.2 micrograms of genomic DNA were isolated from cryopreserved PBMCs. Longitudinal blood samples from CLL patients on ibrutinib monotherapy were analyzed using high-throughput TCR beta sequencing. Patients were enrolled in a phase 2 open-label single-center ibrutinib monotherapy trial. V loses 3 bases of germline sequence and J loses 3 bases, and the interval between the two ends is 12 bases. CDR1 is given as SGHAT and CDR2 as FQNNGV, both from the germline V gene. The CDR3 runs 15 amino acids, cysteine and phenylalanine included. The entry retains the CDR3 DNA only, 45 bases that are in frame from base 1. About this clone itself: Its specific antigen is unknown. Base qualities are not at hand, and no much larger clone is one base apart.

The receptor was derived from a human donor with chronic lymphocytic leukemia. This specimen consisted of PBMCs, obtained after 12 months of ibrutinib treatment. The chain is made from TRBV11-2 and TRBJ1-3; perhaps TRBD1 is the D gene, with 5 bases matching. The DNA sequence is TGTGCCAGCAGCTTTACAGGAAGAAGTGGAAACACCATATATTTT. This codes for CASSFTGRSGNTIYF.